This T cell receptor beta chain was sequenced for a study of untreated major depressive disorder. Patients scored at least 18 on the Hamilton Depression Scale with DSM-IV major depression. The CDR3 is made up of 15 amino acids. CDR1 is SGHDT, CDR2 YYEEEE, per germline. Trimming shortened V by 2 bases and J by 4 bases, and 13 bases separated the two germline ends. Findings and caveats of the study: Compared with controls, depressed patients showed more TRBV05-01 (Vbeta 5.1) usage in CD4+ T cells.

The protocol was immunoSEQ multiplex PCR, while the TCRdb copy is restricted to in-frame clones and leaves out a portion. The data show 25,000 to 30,000 clones, around 90% seen once. This clone was recorded once. Its target is not known. V gene TRBV5-6 combines with J gene TRBJ2-1; D may be TRBD1 (6 bases). The sample was CD4+ T cells from PBMCs. The TCR originated in a woman aged 25-40 years with major depressive disorder. The DNA for the CDR3 is TGTGCCAGCAGCTTTTGGGGGACACTATACAATGAGCAGTTCTTC. Amino acids: CASSFWGTLYNEQFF.